This TCR beta chain is drawn from a study of T cells in Graves' hyperthyroidism and ophthalmopathy. Study details: Blood from the periphery was taken at initial diagnosis, before any treatment.

This clonotype showed up many times. Patients were excluded because of uncontrolled infection, other autoimmune disease, pregnancy or lactation. There were TCR beta CDR3 regions amplified from RNA transcripts. First-round RT-PCR of the TCR CDR3 relied on the HTBI primer set. One entry per CDR3 protein results from TCRdb running MiXCR on the multiplex PCR reads. The sample carries about 320,000 distinct CDR3 sequences, 16% recorded once. V lost 0 bases, J lost 4 bases, and 2 bases lay in between. CDR3 length equals 12 residues. Germline values: CDR1 LGHDT, CDR2 YNNKEL (reference sequence). Input material: blood. V gene TRBV3-1 combines with J gene TRBJ2-3; no definite D call. This receptor was identified in a man between 25 and 39 years old with Graves' hyperthyroidism. The CDR3 DNA reads as TGTGCCAGCAGCCAAGAACCAGATACGCAGTATTTT. It is translated as CASSQEPDTQYF.